This T cell receptor (beta chain) was captured by sequencing in a study of cytotoxic CD8 clonotypes in ibrutinib-treated CLL. The CDR3 totals 15 residues. Looked up from germline, CDR1 is SGHRS and CDR2 is YFSETQ. V shed 0 bases and J 11 bases; nucleotides not matched to a gene: 9. Assay used: immunoSEQ multiplex PCR; TCRdb lists only in-frame clones, some missing. This table holds tens of thousands of clones, more than 75% found once. This clonotype originated in a human donor with chronic lymphocytic leukemia. The chain is built from TRBV5-1 and TRBJ1-1, with 11 bases matching TRBD1. The sequencing used PBMCs, collected after 36 months of ibrutinib treatment. The CDR3 loop reads CASSLERTGGYQAFF. The CDR3, as DNA: TGCGCCAGCAGCTTGGAGAGGACAGGGGGCTATCAGGCTTTCTTT.